The rows below give T cell receptor beta chains drawn from one sample of a study of CD4+ T cells in melanoma. Some clones are missing from TCRdb's copy, which holds only in-frame ones; the method was immunoSEQ multiplex PCR. The sample records several thousand clones, 69% being singletons. Sequencing was carried out using cells from a culture (not recorded whether cultured in vitro). The receptor source for this set is a human donor with melanoma. Both conserved end residues are part of each CDR3. Clone size is stated in some rows and not others, as once, few, many or a class when expanded.

cdr3_aa: CASSLRPGSDTGELFF
clone_size: -
v_call: TRBV4-1
j_call: TRBJ2-2

cdr3_aa: CASSYGVYNEQFF
clone_size: -
v_call: TRBV6-5
j_call: TRBJ2-1

cdr3_aa: CATSRDPGRGNEQFF
clone_size: few
v_call: TRBV15
j_call: TRBJ2-1

cdr3_aa: CASSRGITVYEQYF
clone_size: -
v_call: TRBV7-9
j_call: TRBJ2-7

cdr3_aa: CASSSPGRNQPQHF
clone_size: -
v_call: TRBV6-2/TRBV6-3
j_call: TRBJ1-5

cdr3_aa: CASSPPMVFADTQYF
clone_size: -
v_call: TRBV6-2/TRBV6-3
j_call: TRBJ2-3

cdr3_aa: CASSFRRGLLSYNEQFF
clone_size: -
v_call: TRBV13
j_call: TRBJ2-1

cdr3_aa: CSVVTGNGYTF
clone_size: -
v_call: TRBV29-1
j_call: TRBJ1-2

cdr3_aa: CASSPGRADYNEQFF
clone_size: -
v_call: TRBV5-4
j_call: TRBJ2-1

cdr3_aa: CASSLPRDTYEQYF
clone_size: -
v_call: TRBV7-9
j_call: TRBJ2-7

cdr3_aa: CASAENVLAGRETQYF
clone_size: once
v_call: TRBV7-2
j_call: TRBJ2-5

cdr3_aa: CASGLVIGTGANTGELFF
clone_size: -
v_call: TRBV12-5
j_call: TRBJ2-2

cdr3_aa: CASSSTTGSLNGYTF
clone_size: -
v_call: TRBV7-9
j_call: TRBJ1-2

cdr3_aa: CASSHRGDSSYNEQFF
clone_size: once
v_call: TRBV3-1/TRBV3-2
j_call: TRBJ2-1

cdr3_aa: CASSYANGGWDTEAFF
clone_size: -
v_call: TRBV11-2
j_call: TRBJ1-1

cdr3_aa: CASSSDYNTGELFF
clone_size: -
v_call: TRBV7-3
j_call: TRBJ2-2

cdr3_aa: CASSAGQGYEQYF
clone_size: few
v_call: TRBV28
j_call: TRBJ2-7

cdr3_aa: CASSGLGGPYNEQFF
clone_size: -
v_call: TRBV6-1
j_call: TRBJ2-1

cdr3_aa: CASSYQRGLSGNTIYF
clone_size: -
v_call: TRBV6-2/TRBV6-3
j_call: TRBJ1-3

cdr3_aa: CAWSRADTQYF
clone_size: -
v_call: TRBV30
j_call: TRBJ2-3

cdr3_aa: CASSSGPYEQYF
clone_size: few
v_call: TRBV6-6
j_call: TRBJ2-7

cdr3_aa: CSVRGGAGEAFF
clone_size: once
v_call: TRBV29-1
j_call: TRBJ1-1

cdr3_aa: CASSELGGNNEQFF
clone_size: -
v_call: TRBV25-1
j_call: TRBJ2-1

cdr3_aa: CATSRENLFWPNTEAFF
clone_size: -
v_call: TRBV15
j_call: TRBJ1-1

cdr3_aa: CASSGGFSNQPQHF
clone_size: -
v_call: TRBV6-5
j_call: TRBJ1-5

cdr3_aa: CATSRVFEGETEAFF
clone_size: -
v_call: TRBV15
j_call: TRBJ1-1

cdr3_aa: CASSIQTVNSPLHF
clone_size: -
v_call: TRBV19
j_call: TRBJ1-6

cdr3_aa: CASSRHRSDSYNEQFF
clone_size: -
v_call: TRBV27
j_call: TRBJ2-1

cdr3_aa: CASSEYYAERLNEQYF
clone_size: -
v_call: TRBV25-1
j_call: TRBJ2-7

cdr3_aa: CASSTGQQPQHF
clone_size: once
v_call: TRBV12-3/TRBV12-4
j_call: TRBJ1-5

cdr3_aa: CASSFSSYEQYF
clone_size: -
v_call: TRBV28
j_call: TRBJ2-7

cdr3_aa: CASSPTRLNTGELFF
clone_size: few
v_call: TRBV14
j_call: TRBJ2-2

cdr3_aa: CASSERTGTLANYGYTF
clone_size: -
v_call: TRBV6-1
j_call: TRBJ1-2

cdr3_aa: CASRSGIVGNQPQHF
clone_size: -
v_call: TRBV28
j_call: TRBJ1-5

cdr3_aa: CASSLSDRVTGELFF
clone_size: -
v_call: TRBV7-2
j_call: TRBJ2-2

cdr3_aa: CASSQELAGGRDTQYF
clone_size: -
v_call: TRBV3-1/TRBV3-2
j_call: TRBJ2-3

cdr3_aa: CASSLMGAGDTQYF
clone_size: -
v_call: TRBV7-3
j_call: TRBJ2-3

cdr3_aa: CASSPRDRVLSYTF
clone_size: -
v_call: TRBV6-5
j_call: TRBJ1-2

cdr3_aa: CASSQESLLRGYGYTF
clone_size: -
v_call: TRBV4-1
j_call: TRBJ1-2

cdr3_aa: CASSLFGTEAFF
clone_size: -
v_call: TRBV11-2
j_call: TRBJ1-1

cdr3_aa: CASSETMNFVAEAFF
clone_size: -
v_call: TRBV6-1
j_call: TRBJ1-1

cdr3_aa: CASSLARDYEQYF
clone_size: few
v_call: TRBV7-9
j_call: TRBJ2-7

cdr3_aa: CAWSVSQGGSPLHF
clone_size: -
v_call: TRBV30
j_call: TRBJ1-6

cdr3_aa: CASSQVETQYF
clone_size: -
v_call: TRBV7-8
j_call: TRBJ2-5

cdr3_aa: CASSFSLPDGYTF
clone_size: -
v_call: TRBV12-3/TRBV12-4
j_call: TRBJ1-2

cdr3_aa: CASSLEPSGGTRTDTQYF
clone_size: -
v_call: TRBV5-8
j_call: TRBJ2-3

cdr3_aa: CASSLVGDRSAGNTIYF
clone_size: few
v_call: TRBV5-1
j_call: TRBJ1-3

cdr3_aa: CASSFLGQGARDGYTF
clone_size: -
v_call: TRBV27
j_call: TRBJ1-2

cdr3_aa: CASSYSGGINYGYTF
clone_size: once
v_call: TRBV6-2/TRBV6-3
j_call: TRBJ1-2

cdr3_aa: CASSDYRAGNTIYF
clone_size: -
v_call: TRBV5-4
j_call: TRBJ1-3